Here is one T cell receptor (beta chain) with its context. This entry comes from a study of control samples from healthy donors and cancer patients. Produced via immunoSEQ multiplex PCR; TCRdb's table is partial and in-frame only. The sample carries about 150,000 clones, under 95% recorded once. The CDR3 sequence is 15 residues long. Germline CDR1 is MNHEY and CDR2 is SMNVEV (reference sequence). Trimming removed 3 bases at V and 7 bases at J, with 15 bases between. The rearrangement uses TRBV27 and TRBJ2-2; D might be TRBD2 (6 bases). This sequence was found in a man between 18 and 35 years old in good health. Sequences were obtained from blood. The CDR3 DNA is TGTGCCAGCAGTTTGCAAGCCGGAGGGTACGGGGAGCTGTTTTTT. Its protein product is CASSLQAGGYGELFF.